Shown below are 32 T cell receptor beta chains from a single sample sequenced in a study of STAT5B mutations in CD4+ large granular lymphocyte leukemia (dated by TCRdb to 2022 to 2024). The library was produced with the immunoSEQ multiplex PCR assay. TCRdb mirrors the immuneACCESS table, restricted to in-frame sequences. Some clones are absent from its copies; in checked studies, under half trace to an unresolved V gene, and the reason for the others is unknown. The sample has about 19,000 clones on record, 65% to 85% of them singletons. The top ten clonotypes cover 13% of the sample. The sequencing sample was made of CD4+ T cells from blood buffy coats. These receptors all stem from a human donor in good health.

CDR3 in amino acids: CASTRAFTYEQYF. CDR3 sequence (DNA): TGTGCCAGCACCAGAGCATTCACCTACGAGCAGTACTTC. V usage is TRBV2 and J usage is TRBJ2-7; unclear D gene. The V gene's germline CDR1 is SNHLY and CDR2 FYNNEI. The germline V and J ends were trimmed by 7 bases and 2 bases, with 12 bases remaining between them. The CDR3 runs 13 residues.

V gene TRBV30 combines with J gene TRBJ2-2; weak D call: TRBD2 (5 bases). There are 12 residues in the CDR3. Trimming left V 0 bases short and J 8 bases short, with 7 bases between. Germline V CDR1 and CDR2: GTSNPN, SVGIG (reference sequence). For the CDR3, the DNA is TGTGCCTGGAGTGTACGAGGGGGGGAGCTGTTTTTT. It yields the protein CAWSVRGGELFF.

The genes are TRBV10-3 and TRBJ2-5, with 8 bases identical to TRBD2. The CDR3 runs 14 residues. Germline values: CDR1 ENHRY, CDR2 SYGVKD. V gave up 3 bases and J gave up 5 bases; unmatched junction bases: 5. CDR3 sequence reads: CAISDPGLVETQYF. The CDR3 DNA reads as TGTGCCATCAGTGACCCGGGACTAGTGGAGACCCAGTACTTC.

The V and J genes are TRBV18 and TRBJ2-5; no firm D call. Trimming took off 3 bases at V and 2 bases at J, with 4 bases between the two ends. The CDR3 has 12 residues. CDR1 and CDR2 from the germline V gene are KGHSH and LQKENI. The CDR3 bases are TGTGCCAGCTCACCGGGACAAGAGACCCAGTACTTC. This sequence encodes CASSPGQETQYF.

The J gene is TRBJ1-1, the V gene TRBV30; no clear D. Germline CDR1 reads GTSNPN; CDR2 reads SVGIG (reference sequence). The CDR3 has 11 amino acids. V lost 3 bases to trimming and J lost 9 bases, with 11 bases between them. The CDR3 is CAWSRQDKAFF. The CDR3 DNA sequence: TGTGCCTGGAGCAGACAAGACAAAGCTTTCTTT.

J is TRBJ2-1 and V is TRBV6-5, with a tentative D call TRBD1 (5 bases). Per the germline V gene, CDR1 is MNHEY and CDR2 is SVGAGI. CDR3 length: 12 amino acids. Trimming left V 4 bases short and J 10 bases short, with 11 bases between. The CDR3 bases are TGTGCCAGCAGTTCCACGACAGCGGAGCAGTTCTTC. It is translated as CASSSTTAEQFF.

The V gene is TRBV29-1, the J gene TRBJ1-1, with 7 bases matching TRBD1. V lost 3 bases, J lost 2 bases, and 3 bases stayed unmatched. Germline V gene data show CDR1 as SQVTM and CDR2 as ANQGSEA. The CDR3 extends over 13 amino acids. CDR3 bases: TGCAGCGTTGACAGGGGGGAAAACACTGAAGCTTTCTTT. It specifies CSVDRGENTEAFF.

The V and J genes are TRBV5-4 and TRBJ2-3; 11 bases are a match to TRBD2. The germline V gene has CDR1 SGHNT and CDR2 YYREEE (reference sequence). This CDR3 contains 18 residues. The J segment lost 8 bases and the V segment lost 4 bases, leaving 18 bases of the junction unmatched. CDR3 nucleotide sequence: TGTGCCAGCAGCCCTGGGGGGTTAGCGGGAGGGCCCTCGGGTACGCAGTATTTT. This translates into CASSPGGLAGGPSGTQYF.

The gene calls are TRBV19 and TRBJ1-1, with no clear D. Germline loops: CDR1 LNHDA, CDR2 SQIVND (reference sequence). The CDR3 runs to 14 residues. V lost 5 bases and J lost 0, with 10 bases in between. The CDR3 is CASSLLNLNTEAFF. The DNA of the CDR3 is TGTGCCAGTAGTCTCCTCAATCTGAACACTGAAGCTTTCTTT.

The chain employs TRBV14 and TRBJ2-1; no definite D call. The CDR3 sequence is 17 residues long. V lost 0 bases to trimming and J lost 0 bases, with 12 bases between them. CDR1 SGHDN and CDR2 FVKESK come from the germline V gene. This CDR3 reads CASSQDERWSSYNEQFF. For the CDR3, the DNA is TGTGCCAGCAGCCAAGATGAGAGGTGGAGCTCCTACAATGAGCAGTTCTTC.

The chain joins TRBV5-6 to TRBJ1-1; D unclear. Germline assignment: CDR1 SGHDT and CDR2 YYEEEE. Trimming took 4 bases from V and 0 from J, leaving 10 bases between them. CDR3 length: 14 amino acids. CDR3 coding DNA: TGTGCCAGCAGCCCACTTACGATGAACACTGAAGCTTTCTTT. This gives the protein CASSPLTMNTEAFF.

The gene calls are TRBV7-3 and TRBJ2-5, with TRBD2 matching 9 bases. With 5 bases clipped from V and 1 base from J, the junction kept 11 bases outside the gene matches. Germline values: CDR1 SGHTA, CDR2 FQGTGA. CDR3 length: 17 amino acids. The CDR3 bases are TGTGCCAGCAGCCCCGGGGAGCGGGAGGCTTTCCAAGAGACCCAGTACTTC. It yields the protein CASSPGEREAFQETQYF. Complete variable domain (other parts from reference TRBV7-3 and TRBJ2-5): GAGVSQTPSNKVTEKGKYVELRCDPISGHTALYWYRQSLGQGPEFLIYFQGTGAADDSGLPNDRFFAVRPEGSVSTLKIQRTERGDSAVYLCASSPGEREAFQETQYFGPGTRLLVL.

V and J are TRBV7-9 and TRBJ2-1, with unresolved D. The V gene lost 1 base and the J gene lost 10 bases, with 14 bases spanning the gap. This CDR3 region has 14 residues. In germline, CDR1 is SEHNR, CDR2 FQNEAQ (reference sequence). CDR3 DNA: TGTGCCAGCAGCTTAGTACTTTACGGCCTCGAGCAGTTCTTC. Amino acids: CASSLVLYGLEQFF.

Here the CDR3 DNA reads TGTGCCAGTAGCACTCCAAGAGGCCTCAGTCAGCCCCAGCATTTT. It yields the protein CASSTPRGLSQPQHF. The chain links TRBV19 to TRBJ1-5, with unresolved D. V lost 6 bases to trimming and J lost 6 bases, with 18 bases between them. Germline-derived CDR1 and CDR2 are LNHDA and SQIVND (reference sequence). This CDR3 has 15 residues.

The chain carries TRBV7-9 and TRBJ2-7, with D perhaps being TRBD1 or TRBD2 (5 bases each). V dropped 1 base and J dropped 3 bases, with 10 bases sitting between them. This CDR3 comprises 14 residues. Germline CDR1 reads SEHNR; CDR2 reads FQNEAQ (reference sequence). The DNA of the CDR3 is TGTGCCAGCAGCTTAGGGGGGAAGGGCTACGAGCAGTACTTC. Translation: CASSLGGKGYEQYF.

The CDR3 protein is CASSSPREGLYEQYF. The DNA for the CDR3 is TGTGCCAGCAGCTCCCCCCGAGAGGGATTGTACGAGCAGTACTTC. The chain recombines TRBV6-5 with TRBJ2-7; weak D call: TRBD2 (5 bases). This CDR3 is 15 amino acids long. The germline CDR1 and CDR2 sequences are MNHEY and SVGAGI. V dropped 6 bases and J dropped 4 bases, with 19 bases sitting between them.

The chain is built from TRBV5-4 and TRBJ2-1; D may be TRBD1 or TRBD2 (6 bases each). The CDR3 extends over 15 amino acids. Germline CDR1 and CDR2: SGHNT and YYREEE (reference sequence). V was clipped by 0 bases and J by 8 bases, with 15 bases between them. CDR3 DNA sequence: TGTGCCAGCAGCTTGGGTTTGGGAGGACAGTATGAGCAGTTCTTC. Translating it yields CASSLGLGGQYEQFF.

This clone was observed a few times. The CDR3 DNA is TGTGCCAGCAGCGTAGCTGGCCAAGCCCTCGAGCAGTACTTC. This sequence encodes CASSVAGQALEQYF. The chain is built from TRBV9 and TRBJ2-7; D not resolved. With 0 bases removed from V and 6 bases from J, the gap between germline ends came to 13 bases. CDR1 is SGDLS, CDR2 YYNGEE, per germline. CDR3 length: 14 amino acids.

The gene calls are TRBV5-4 and TRBJ2-3; D assignment may be TRBD1 or TRBD2 (5 bases each). CDR1 is SGHNT, CDR2 YYREEE, per germline (reference sequence). The V gene lost 3 bases and the J gene lost 7 bases, with 15 bases spanning the gap. The CDR3 extends over 14 amino acids. DNA of the CDR3: TGTGCCAGCAGCTACCGGGACCGTTCAAATACGCAGTATTTT. As protein: CASSYRDRSNTQYF.

This clone has more than one count but fewer than ten. This chain connects TRBV19 to TRBJ1-2, with 10 bases aligning to TRBD1. Per germline, CDR1 LNHDA and CDR2 SQIVND (reference sequence). The CDR3 totals 15 residues. The V gene end was trimmed by 4 bases and the J gene end by 4 bases; junction bases not matched to a gene: 6. CDR3 sequence: CASSSSGQGVYGYTF. The CDR3 DNA is TGTGCCAGTAGTAGTTCTGGACAGGGGGTCTATGGCTACACCTTC.

The rearrangement links TRBV30 to TRBJ2-5; D is undetermined. Deletions cut 5 bases from V and 2 bases from J, with 6 bases between. The CDR3 is made up of 11 amino acids. In germline, CDR1 is GTSNPN, CDR2 SVGIG (reference sequence). The DNA for the CDR3 is TGTGCCTGGGCAGCACAAGAGACCCAGTACTTC. Protein: CAWAAQETQYF.

The gene calls are TRBV29-1 and TRBJ1-2, with a tentative D call TRBD1 (6 bases). V dropped 3 bases and J dropped 8 bases, with 22 bases sitting between them. Germline lookup yields CDR1 SQVTM and CDR2 ANQGSEA. The CDR3 totals 15 residues. The CDR3 sequence: CSVDGSTGKWSGYTF. For the CDR3, the DNA is TGCAGCGTTGATGGTAGTACAGGGAAATGGAGCGGCTACACCTTC.

This clone was counted between two and nine times. The gene calls are TRBV11-2 and TRBJ1-2, with 7 bases fitting TRBD1. V lost 4 bases and J lost 4; bases outside the gene matches: 3. Germline CDR1 reads SGHAT; CDR2 reads FQNNGV. This CDR3 comprises 13 residues. CDR3 nucleotide sequence: TGTGCCAGCAGCTGGGCAGGGGGCTATGGCTACACCTTC. Its translation: CASSWAGGYGYTF. Full variable domain (remainder filled in from reference TRBV11-2 and TRBJ1-2): EAGVAQSPRYKIIEKRQSVAFWCNPISGHATLYWYQQILGQGPKLLIQFQNNGVVDDSQLPKDRFSAERLKGVDSTLKIQPAKLEDSAVYLCASSWAGGYGYTFGSGTRLTVV.

V and J are TRBV2 and TRBJ2-5; 8 nucleotides line up with TRBD1. CDR1 and CDR2 (germline): SNHLY, FYNNEI. Unmatched junction bases numbered 7, after V lost 2 bases and J lost 5 bases. The CDR3 length is 15 residues. CDR3 nucleotide sequence: TGTGCCAGCAGTGAAAGGGCAGGGGGCGGGGAGACCCAGTACTTC. Residues: CASSERAGGGETQYF.

The genes are TRBV5-5 and TRBJ1-5; possibly TRBD1 for D (5 bases). This CDR3 contains 15 residues. Trimming removed 0 bases at V and 6 bases at J, with 13 bases between. Germline V gives CDR1 SGHKS, CDR2 YYEKEE (reference sequence). For the CDR3, the DNA is TGTGCCAGCAGCTTGGAGCCTGGGGGAGGTCAGCCCCAGCATTTT. Its translation is CASSLEPGGGQPQHF.

The chain employs TRBV7-2 and TRBJ1-2; 8 bases align to TRBD1. Germline V gives CDR1 SGHTA, CDR2 FQGNSA. Unmatched junction bases numbered 9, after V lost 3 bases and J lost 3 bases. The CDR3 is 16 residues long. In DNA, the CDR3 is TGTGCCAGCAGCTTTCCGGGACAGGCGTTACACTATGGCTACACCTTC. Translating gives CASSFPGQALHYGYTF.

The chain couples TRBV18 to TRBJ1-2, with 7 bases fitting TRBD1. CDR1 and CDR2 from the germline V gene are KGHSH and LQKENI. V shed 2 bases, J shed 6 bases, and the junction held 6 bases outside the gene matches. CDR3 size: 14 residues. The CDR3 loop reads CASSPGQAGDGYTF. CDR3 nucleotide sequence: TGTGCCAGCTCACCAGGACAGGCCGGAGATGGCTACACCTTC.

The V gene is TRBV6-5, the J gene TRBJ2-7; 8 bases align to TRBD1. V lost 6 bases, J lost 0 bases, and 7 bases stayed unmatched. Per the germline V gene, CDR1 is MNHEY and CDR2 is SVGAGI. The CDR3 has 15 residues. The CDR3 spells CASRYRDRSSYEQYF. DNA of the CDR3: TGTGCCAGCAGATACCGGGACAGGAGCTCCTACGAGCAGTACTTC.

The chain couples TRBV10-3 to TRBJ1-2, with D perhaps TRBD1 (6 bases). CDR3 size: 14 residues. Between the trimmed V and J ends, which lost 4 bases and 0 bases, there was a span of 9 bases. Germline values: CDR1 ENHRY, CDR2 SYGVKD. CDR3 nucleotide sequence: TGTGCCATCAGTGTACAGGGAACTAACTATGGCTACACCTTC. It is translated as CAISVQGTNYGYTF.

The chain links TRBV10-3 to TRBJ1-1; D possibly corresponds to TRBD1 (5 bases). The V gene lost 7 bases and the J gene lost 0 bases, with 15 bases spanning the gap. CDR3 size: 15 residues. Germline CDR1 is ENHRY and CDR2 is SYGVKD. CDR3 sequence (DNA): TGTGCCATCACAAGGCAGGGAGGGTTGAACACTGAAGCTTTCTTT. It yields the protein CAITRQGGLNTEAFF.

The rearrangement links TRBV7-9 to TRBJ1-1; TRBD1 matches 7 bases. The junction had 9 bases not matched to a gene; V was cut back by 4 bases and J by 1 base. This CDR3 has 16 amino acids. The germline V gene has CDR1 SEHNR and CDR2 FQNEAQ (reference sequence). The CDR3 spells CASSSPPAGGNTEAFF. CDR3 bases: TGTGCCAGCAGCTCCCCACCCGCAGGGGGGAACACTGAAGCTTTCTTT.

The rearrangement uses TRBV7-9 and TRBJ1-1, with D uncertain. The CDR3 spans 14 residues. V lost 5 bases, J lost 3 bases, and 13 bases lay in between. Germline lookup yields CDR1 SEHNR and CDR2 FQNEAQ (reference sequence). CDR3 protein: CASSPGSQYTEAFF. The CDR3 nucleotides are TGTGCCAGCAGCCCGGGTTCGCAGTACACTGAAGCTTTCTTT.